This T cell receptor (beta chain) comes out of a study of PD-L1 blockade in urothelial cancer. About the research overall: Patients' histories included 0 to 3 prior chemotherapy regimens. The researchers analyzed blood 3 weeks (second dose) and 6 weeks after treatment start.

This sample's time point: peripheral blood 6 weeks after treatment start. The CDR3 sequence is 12 residues long. Germline CDR1 and CDR2: MDHEN and SYDVKM. Trimming left V 8 bases short and J 5 bases short, with 13 bases between. Note on this clone: Its specificity is not known.

Study-level points and caveats: Below-median pretreatment blood TCR clonality predicted better survival.

Synthetic templates analogous to TCR were spiked into all PCRs individually. Data came from immunoSEQ multiplex PCR; TCRdb stores just in-frame clones and leaves some out. The repertoire includes just over 40,000 clones, about 85% of them detected once, and approximately 2.4% sits in the top ten. The rearrangement uses TRBV28 and TRBJ2-7, with D possibly being TRBD2 (6 bases). This TCR was recovered from a man between 65 and 79 years old with urothelial cancer. The material sequenced was PBMCs, taken around atezolizumab (anti-PD-L1) treatment. The CDR3 DNA sequence: TGTGCCAGCGGTACCGGGACTCACGAGCAGTACTTC. Translating it yields CASGTGTHEQYF.